This T cell receptor beta chain was recovered during a study of metastatic and nonmetastatic thyroid tumors. Study-level information: Across blood and tumor or nodule tissue, repertoires from malignant and benign thyroid patients were compared with one another. Points from the study as a whole: Malignant tumors reportedly showed significantly higher TCR beta diversity than benign nodules in both blood and tumor.

On this clone: Its antigen remains unidentified.

Authors' methods: Across clinicopathological groups, CDR3 differences served as the basis for building a distant-metastasis classifier for papillary thyroid cancer. TCRdb re-called the PCR reads through MiXCR. The V and J calls and clone size are TCRdb's, not the authors'. Of about 5,500 clones listed, about 39% are singletons. This CDR3 has 14 residues. The germline V gene encodes CDR1 MNHEY and CDR2 SMNVEV (reference sequence). Trimming shortened V by 3 bases and J by 5 bases, and 14 bases separated the two germline ends. Nobody among the patients had been given any treatment before thyroid surgery.

The chain uses TRBV27 and TRBJ2-7; no reliable D call. The sequence derives from a male donor with papillary thyroid cancer or a benign thyroid nodule (not recorded which). Some clones in this sample may be carry-over from other donors' samples. What was sequenced was tumor tissue. CDR3 bases: TGTGCCAGCAGTTTGCGAAGGGCTGTCGACGAGCAGTACTTC. Translated, it gives CASSLRRAVDEQYF.